This TCR beta chain was identified in a study of blood T cell repertoires in COVID-19. Study-level background: Spain, Italy and the United States supplied samples that represented acute and convalescent COVID-19. PBMCs, B-cell-depleted T cells, or T cells provided the cDNA or gDNA that made up the material.

V was pared by 4 bases and J by 0 bases, with 8 bases of the junction left unmatched. The germline gives CDR1 SGHRS, CDR2 YFSETQ. CDR3 size: 16 residues. Source study methods: Estimation of nucleated cell counts relied on the amplification of reference gene primers. Profiled with immunoSEQ multiplex PCR; TCRdb holds only in-frame clones, not every one. V, J and clone size were drawn from that table, and D and trimming were deduced from the DNA. The repertoire has roughly 130,000 clones, approximately 80% of them found once; the top ten carry less than 2%. The clonotype was recovered from a man between 65 and 85 years old with acute or convalescent COVID-19. Sequencing input: peripheral blood. The gene calls are TRBV5-1 and TRBJ1-1; 8 bases line up with TRBD1. Here the CDR3 reads CASSLMTGELNTEAFF. CDR3 DNA sequence: TGCGCCAGCAGCCTGATGACAGGGGAGTTGAACACTGAAGCTTTCTTT. The full variable domain, rest sourced from reference TRBV5-1 and TRBJ1-1, is KAGVTQTPRYLIKTRGQQVTLSCSPISGHRSVSWYQQTPGQGLQFLFEYFSETQRNKGNFPGRFSGRQFSNSRSEMNVSTLELGDSALYLCASSLMTGELNTEAFFGQGTRLTVV.